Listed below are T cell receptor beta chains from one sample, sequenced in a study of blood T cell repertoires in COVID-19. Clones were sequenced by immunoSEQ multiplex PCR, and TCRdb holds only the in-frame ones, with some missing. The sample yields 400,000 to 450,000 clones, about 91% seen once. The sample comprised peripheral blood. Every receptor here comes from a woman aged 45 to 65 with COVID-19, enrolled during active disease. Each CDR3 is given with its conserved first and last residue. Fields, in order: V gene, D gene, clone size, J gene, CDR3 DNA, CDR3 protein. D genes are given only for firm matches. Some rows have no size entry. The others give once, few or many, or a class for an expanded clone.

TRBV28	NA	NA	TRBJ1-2	TGTGCCAGCATCTCCCCCTCCCGGTTCTATGGCTACACCTTC	CASISPSRFYGYTF
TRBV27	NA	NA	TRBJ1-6	TGTGCCAGCAGTCCGTCCAGGGTCTCTCGGTTTAATTCACCCCTCCACTTT	CASSPSRVSRFNSPLHF
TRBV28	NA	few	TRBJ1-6	TGTGCCAGCAGTTTAAGGCAGGGGATAAAGTCACCCCTCCACTTT	CASSLRQGIKSPLHF
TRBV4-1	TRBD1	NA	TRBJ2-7	TGCGCCAGCAGCGCAAACAAGGGACAGGTGAACTACGAGCAGTACTTC	CASSANKGQVNYEQYF
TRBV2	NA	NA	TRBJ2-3	TGTGCCAGCAGTAAGGACTACACAGATACGCAGTATTTT	CASSKDYTDTQYF
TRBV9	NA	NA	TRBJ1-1	TGTGCCAGCAGCGTAGGGGAGACCACTGAAGCTTTCTTT	CASSVGETTEAFF
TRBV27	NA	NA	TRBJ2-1	TGTGCCAGCAGCGGAGGAGGGGTACCTTACAATGAGCAGTTCTTC	CASSGGGVPYNEQFF
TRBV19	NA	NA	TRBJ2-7	TGTGCCAGTAGTATCAACCAGGTCCACGAGCAGTACTTC	CASSINQVHEQYF
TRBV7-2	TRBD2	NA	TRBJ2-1	TGTGCCAGCAGCGCGACTAGCGGGGGGGCCGATGAGCAGTTCTTC	CASSATSGGADEQFF
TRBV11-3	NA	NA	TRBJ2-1	TGTGCCAGCAGCCCGGGGGGGACAGGGAGGAGTGAGCAGTTCTTC	CASSPGGTGRSEQFF
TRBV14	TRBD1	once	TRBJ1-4	TGTGCCAGCAGCTCTACGGGGGACAGGTCAACTAATGAAAAACTGTTTTTT	CASSSTGDRSTNEKLFF
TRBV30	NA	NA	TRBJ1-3	TGTGCCTGGAGGACCATGAGGGTCCTCTCTGGAAACACCATATATTTT	CAWRTMRVLSGNTIYF
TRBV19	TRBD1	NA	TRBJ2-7	TGTGCCTCCGGGGACAGGGGGTCCTACGAGCAGTACTTC	CASGDRGSYEQYF
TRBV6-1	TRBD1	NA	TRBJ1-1	TGTGCCAGCAGTGAACCTGGGACAGGGCGAACTGAAGCTTTCTTT	CASSEPGTGRTEAFF
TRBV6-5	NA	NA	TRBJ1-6	TGTGCCAGCAGTTACACAGTTAATTCACCCCTCCACTTT	CASSYTVNSPLHF
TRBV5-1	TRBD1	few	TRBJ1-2	TGCGCCAGCAGCTGGCTATCTGGACAGGGCGGTTCCTACACCTTC	CASSWLSGQGGSYTF
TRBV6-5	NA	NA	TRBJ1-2	TGTGCCAGCAGTTCGGGAGCTAACTATGGCTACACCTTC	CASSSGANYGYTF
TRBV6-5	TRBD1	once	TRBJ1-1	TGTGCCAGCAGTTACTCCCGGGACAGGGCTTTCTTT	CASSYSRDRAFF
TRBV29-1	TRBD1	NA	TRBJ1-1	TGCAGCGTTACGAGGGGGCTTGTTACTGAAGCTTTCTTT	CSVTRGLVTEAFF
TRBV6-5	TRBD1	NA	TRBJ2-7	TGTGCCAGCAGTTACTCGGACAGGGGCTACGAGCAGTACTTC	CASSYSDRGYEQYF
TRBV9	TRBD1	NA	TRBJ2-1	TGTGCCAGCAGCCTCAGCCCGACAGGGGGAAGGTATGAGCAGTTCTTC	CASSLSPTGGRYEQFF
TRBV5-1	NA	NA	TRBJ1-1	TGCGCCAGCAGCTCCCCCGGGACATCGGAGAACACTGAAGCTTTCTTT	CASSSPGTSENTEAFF
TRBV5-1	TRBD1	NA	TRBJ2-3	TGCGCCAGCAGCCAGGGCCCGAAGGGGGCGGGAGATACGCAGTATTTT	CASSQGPKGAGDTQYF
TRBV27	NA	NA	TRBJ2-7	TGTGCCAGCAGTTTATCGAACCCCGGACAGACCCCTACGGGCGAGCAGTACTTC	CASSLSNPGQTPTGEQYF